Listed here is a single TCR beta chain. Its cognate antigen has yet to be identified. No base quality information exists; no much larger clone differs at one position. Library preparation used the immunoSEQ multiplex PCR assay. For the multiplex PCR, a mixture combining 60 forward primers for TCR Vbeta segments and 13 reverse primers for TCR Jbeta segments was used. Amplification of the CDR3 region of rearranged TCR beta genes was performed with a multiplex PCR assay on genomic DNA. On the Illumina HiSeq System, the amplified TCR beta libraries were sequenced as 87-base-pair reads. In the authors' own workflow: Across the 670 or so repertoires, a later analysis counted 80 million or so unique TCR beta chains, 9.5 million to 12 million of which were shared by at least two donors. To remove PCR and sequencing errors, raw reads were error-corrected and collapsed into unique sequences using a nearest-neighbor algorithm that merged closely related sequences. To assign V, D and J gene segments, CDR3 sequences were aligned to IMGT reference sequences. Each retained sequence needed at least a six-nucleotide match to both a V gene segment and a J gene segment. A rearrangement was called productive if the CDR3 had no stop codons and remained in frame with V and J, and every other rearrangement was called non-productive. CDR3 was defined according to IMGT convention as the region running from the second conserved V-encoded cysteine to the conserved J-encoded phenylalanine. Sequences without an unambiguous match to a single V gene segment were excluded from the earlier analysis of 450 to 750 of the donors. In an earlier analysis of some 590 of the donors, V segments were called functional above 56.7% productive rearrangements and were called segregating when the between-donor standard deviation exceeded 5%. A statistical classification framework was built for diagnosing cytomegalovirus status from the catalog of TCR beta chain sequences. A later analysis assigned V and J genes by comparing TCR nucleotide sequences with IMGT/GENE-DB human TR gene sequences. In a later analysis, CDR3 sequences and most-parsimonious VDJ recombination scenarios were assigned using the TCRdist pipeline. In a later analysis, each TCR beta chain was defined by its CDR3 amino acid sequence together with its V-gene family, and reads lacking a unique V-gene family were excluded. As a way to deal with suspected cross-contamination and a sequencing artifact, a later analysis dropped nearly 600 nucleotide sequences that were highly shared and had low generation probability. In a later analysis, a clonal expansion index was calculated for each public chain from normalized within-repertoire ranks of inferred template counts. A later analysis computed generation probabilities with a VDJ recombination model fitted to out-of-frame rearrangements, and checked the results against IGoR. A later analysis scored TCR-TCR, TCR-HLA and TCR-CMV co-occurrence with hypergeometric tests, applying a repertoire-size bias correction to TCR pairs. To estimate false discovery rates, a later analysis permuted the HLA or CMV assignments 20 times. A later analysis grouped co-occurring TCRs with DBSCAN, adding TCRdist sequence similarity when clustering within HLA-allele-positive subsets. Repertoires with fewer than 30,000 or more than 120,000 public chains, plus five repertoires with anomalous nucleotide sharing, were excluded from co-occurrence clustering. TCRdb retrieved this table from immuneACCESS and kept in-frame rearrangements only. Not all clones are present; in checked studies, unresolved V genes account for under half, and no reason is known for the remainder. V, J and clone size reflect that table, while D and trimming were determined from the DNA. Here the sample has hundreds of thousands of clones; around 80% occur a single time. The ten largest make up around 4% of the sample.

The germline V gene (reference sequence) specifies SGHKS as CDR1 and YYEKEE as CDR2. V trim: 0 bases; J trim: 1 base; unmatched bases: 2. Its CDR3 holds 15 amino acids, cysteine through phenylalanine. Only the CDR3 DNA is retained, 45 bases long and in frame from the first base. The data were taken from a study of cytomegalovirus exposure and HLA in healthy donors listed by TCRdb under 2017. Background on the whole study: An earlier analysis of 587 of the donors reported about 300 Gb of sequence data and 95 million to 130 million unique TCR beta sequences obtained from approximately 180 million T cells. Alongside the repertoire data, information on donor age, sex, ethnicity and CMV serostatus was compiled. In the later analysis, no new phenotypic data were used to find candidate immune exposures; instead, reliance was placed on TCR beta sequences and their occurrence across donors. The study used immunosequencing to profile the T cell repertoires of several hundred subjects and linked those repertoires to cytomegalovirus serostatus. HLA typing included class I and class II loci at four-digit resolution. The study aimed to test whether cataloging public T cell receptors could reveal signatures of past pathogen exposure. Roughly 300 gigabases of sequencing data and 70 million to 85 million unique TCR sequences were included in an early release covering 550 to 650 HLA-typed donors. Across around 400 genotyped donors of the cohort, an average of roughly 230,000 unique TCR beta nucleotide sequences per donor were sequenced, and about a sixth of those sequences were non-productive. The number of donors typed differed by locus, with 629-630 for A, B, C, DRB1 and DQB1, roughly 550 for DQA1, about 610 for DPA1, and some 440 for DPB1. All discovery cohort repertoires had been generated on a single sequencing platform. The study combined high-throughput TCR immunosequencing, statistical association of individual TCRs with disease status, and machine learning to predict cytomegalovirus infection status. Besides the first cohort of 666 subjects, a separate validation cohort made up of over 95 different subjects was used. A later genetic analysis took genome-wide SNP genotypes for about three fifths of the 666 donors and used that subset as a discovery cohort. A later analysis re-examined previously published TCR beta repertoires from around 670 donors and added high-resolution HLA genotyping to investigate patterns of TCR occurrence. An earlier analysis of 587 of the donors used high-throughput TCR beta sequencing to judge whether each TCR beta V gene segment behaved as functional or pseudogenic. Of the roughly 400 genotyped donors, over 70% fell in the genetic ancestry cluster associated with self-reported Caucasian donors. Because of strong linkage in the cohort, roughly 5 DR-DQ haplotypes were treated as single units for association and clustering.

General conclusions and limits of the study: A further reported finding was that TCR beta sequences accurately predicted the HLA-A and HLA-B alleles for most subjects in the first cohort. According to a later genetic analysis, donors in an Asian-associated ancestry cluster had fewer N-insertions in productive TCRs than the roughly 670-donor mean. Most TCR sequences were seen in very few donors, while some public TCRs were found in many individuals. A cluster of highly shared sequence variants was judged likely to be a technical artifact of the sequencing pipeline. It was suggested by the authors that the approach could potentially be generalized to other disease states and immunological phenotypes. In an earlier analysis of 450 to 750 of the donors, most TCR beta V segments appeared in productive rearrangements about 90% or about 30% of the time, broadly matching IMGT annotations. Several of the top co-occurrence clusters appeared to be linked to parvovirus B19, influenza, CMV and Epstein-Barr virus, according to a later analysis. Sequencing depth was assumed to be roughly uniform across donors in the presence/absence analyses, though that assumption may not hold. An association between a missense DCLRE1C variant and V-gene and J-gene trimming of TCR beta chains was found in a later genetic analysis and replicated in an independent cohort. Because the 87-base-pair reads could not distinguish some IMGT-functional V segments, including TRBV6-2 and TRBV6-3, those segments were excluded. According to a later analysis, TCR association rates differed among HLA loci, with DRB1 alleles showing the most associated TCRs and HLA-C alleles showing the fewest. Because some donors lacked HLA typing at each locus, the association tests relied only on the typed subset. Immune exposure information for the cohort was limited to CMV serostatus. Most CMV-associated TCR beta chains appeared to be HLA-restricted in a later analysis, and the HLA associations seemed to be driven largely by CMV exposure. Linkage disequilibrium might explain the correlated functional status among segregating V segments, but an unknown experimental factor could not be ruled out. In this cohort, only TCR beta chains were sequenced, and detectable features were limited by the absence of alpha or paired-chain data. A later analysis associated some 17,000 TCR beta sequences with specific HLA alleles at a false discovery rate of 0.05. Cytomegalovirus status was reported to be diagnosed by the classifier with high specificity and sensitivity in both the original and validation cohorts. Compared with equally common non-associated chains, HLA-associated TCR beta chains in a later analysis were more clonally expanded and had lower generation probabilities. Strong co-occurrence of HLA alleles, especially DR and DQ, made assigning TCR associations to individual alleles difficult. A total of 150 to 200 TCR beta chains were listed by the study as associated with cytomegalovirus. Because counts were too low, about 15 rarely observed V segments, including chromosome 9 orphons, were left out of the earlier analysis of over 550 of the donors. In vitro tests confirmed that three of the cytomegalovirus-associated TCR beta chains recognize cytomegalovirus antigens.

The cohort consisted of 666 healthy bone marrow donors. At the time of sampling, every cohort member was nominally healthy, though immune exposures that went unrecorded were likely present. The donor tested CMV seronegative and was one of the 352 seronegative cohort members. Every donor gave a peripheral blood sample, and the peripheral blood mononuclear cells from that sample were used for TCR beta sequencing. The Qiagen DNeasy Blood Extraction Kit was used to extract genomic DNA from the blood cell samples. The sequencing input was PBMCs. This TCR derives from a male donor in good health and CMV-seronegative. This chain is built from TRBV5-5 and TRBJ2-7; TRBD2 fits 9 bases in the junction. CDR3 loop: CASSLVRGGSYEQYF. The DNA reads TGTGCCAGCAGCTTGGTGCGGGGGGGGTCCTACGAGCAGTACTTC.